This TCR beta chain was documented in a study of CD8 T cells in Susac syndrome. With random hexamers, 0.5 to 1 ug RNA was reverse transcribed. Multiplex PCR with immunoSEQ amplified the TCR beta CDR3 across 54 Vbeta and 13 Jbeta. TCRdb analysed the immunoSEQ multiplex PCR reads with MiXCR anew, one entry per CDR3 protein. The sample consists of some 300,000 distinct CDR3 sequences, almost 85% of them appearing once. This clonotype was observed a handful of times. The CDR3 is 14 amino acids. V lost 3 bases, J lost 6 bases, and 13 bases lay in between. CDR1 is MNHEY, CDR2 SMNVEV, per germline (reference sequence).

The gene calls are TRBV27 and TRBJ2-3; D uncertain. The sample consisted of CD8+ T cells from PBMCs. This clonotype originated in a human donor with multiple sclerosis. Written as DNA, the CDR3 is TGTGCCAGCAGTTTCCTGGGTTCGGAGGATACGCAGTATTTT. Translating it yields CASSFLGSEDTQYF.